Described below is a single T cell receptor beta chain sequence and its context. CDR1 and CDR2 from the germline V gene are LGHNA and YSLEER. CDR3 length equals 17 residues. Trimming pared 0 bases from V and 0 bases from J, leaving 11 bases between. This specimen comes from a study of blood T cell repertoires in COVID-19. Study information: Both acute and convalescent COVID-19 samples were obtained from the United States, Italy and Spain. PBMCs, B-cell-depleted T cells, or T cells provided the cDNA or gDNA that made up the material.

Original processing notes: Scientists estimated how many nucleated cells there were by amplifying reference gene primers. Sequenced by immunoSEQ multiplex PCR; TCRdb stores in-frame clones only, minus some. V, J and clone size reflect that table, while D and trimming were determined from the DNA. In the table there are 200,000 or so clones, roughly 80% of which are singletons. The sequenced sample was peripheral blood. This chain connects TRBV4-3 to TRBJ2-2; TRBD2 is a possible D gene (6 bases). This clonotype was obtained from a man aged 25 to 40 with active or convalescent COVID-19. The CDR3 DNA follows: TGCGCCAGCAGCCAAGACCTAGCGCCATCGAACACCGGGGAGCTGTTTTTT. Its translation: CASSQDLAPSNTGELFF.